Each of the 5 T cell receptor beta chains below was sequenced from the same sample in a study of response to subunit inactivated influenza vaccine. TCRdb ran MiXCR on the RT-PCR reads and lists one entry per CDR3 protein. Of roughly 780,000 distinct CDR3 sequences in the sample, around a sixth are singletons; the top ten hold approximately 10%. This specimen was PBMCs from blood, taken approximately 5 days after vaccination. The receptors originated from a man in his forties or fifties who received an inactivated influenza vaccine.

This chain links TRBV30 with TRBJ2-1, with D possibly called TRBD1 or TRBD2 (6 bases each). The germline V gene encodes CDR1 GTSNPN and CDR2 SVGIG (reference sequence). V was trimmed by 0 bases and J by 4 bases, leaving 10 bases between them. The CDR3 is made up of 14 amino acids. Here the CDR3 DNA reads TGTGCCTGGAGTGTAGGGGGACTGTACAATGAGCAGTTCTTC. Translated: CAWSVGGLYNEQFF.

This clonotype was seen only a few times. The CDR3 protein is CASSFALGDTQYF. DNA of the CDR3: TGTGCCAGCAGCTTCGCGTTGGGAGATACGCAGTATTTT. This sequence joins TRBV11-2 and TRBJ2-3; no definite D call. This CDR3 region has 13 residues. V dropped 3 bases and J dropped 5 bases, with 9 bases sitting between them. Per the germline V gene, CDR1 is SGHAT and CDR2 is FQNNGV.

This clonotype occurred a few times. The chain recombines TRBV2 with TRBJ2-7; D unclear. Deletions cut 3 bases from V and 2 bases from J, with 14 bases between. This CDR3 spans 15 amino acids. The V gene's germline CDR1 is SNHLY and CDR2 FYNNEI. The CDR3 region has the DNA TGTGCCAGCAGTGAGTTTGGCTATAAGACCTACGAGCAGTACTTC. It is translated as CASSEFGYKTYEQYF.

The genes are TRBV20-1 and TRBJ2-3, with 15 bases identical to TRBD2. The germline V gene encodes CDR1 DFQATT and CDR2 SNEGSKA (reference sequence). This CDR3 comprises 19 residues. With V trimmed by 1 base and J by 0 bases, 8 bases remained unmatched. CDR3: CSARGAGTSGGTSTDTQYF. CDR3 in DNA: TGCAGTGCTAGAGGGGCCGGGACTAGCGGGGGGACTAGCACAGATACGCAGTATTTT.

The genes are TRBV7-9 and TRBJ2-1; TRBD1 matches 8 bases. CDR1 and CDR2 from the germline V gene are SEHNR and FQNEAQ (reference sequence). The CDR3 sequence is 14 residues long. Trimming removed 1 base from V and 8 bases from J; junction bases left unmatched: 4. In DNA form, the CDR3 reads TGTGCCAGCAGCTTAGAGGCAGGGGGCCATGAGCAGTTCTTC. This codes for CASSLEAGGHEQFF.